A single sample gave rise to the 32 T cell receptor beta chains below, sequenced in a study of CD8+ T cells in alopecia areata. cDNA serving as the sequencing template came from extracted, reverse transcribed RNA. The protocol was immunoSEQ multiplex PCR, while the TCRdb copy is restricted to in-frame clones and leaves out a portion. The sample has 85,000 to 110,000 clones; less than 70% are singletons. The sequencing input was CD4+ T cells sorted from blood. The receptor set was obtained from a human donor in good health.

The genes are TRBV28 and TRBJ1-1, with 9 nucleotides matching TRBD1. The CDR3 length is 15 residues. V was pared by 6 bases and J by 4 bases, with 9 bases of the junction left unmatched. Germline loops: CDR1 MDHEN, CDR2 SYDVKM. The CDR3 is CASSHRGLRGTEAFF. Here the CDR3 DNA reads TGTGCCAGCAGCCACAGGGGGCTAAGGGGCACTGAAGCTTTCTTT.

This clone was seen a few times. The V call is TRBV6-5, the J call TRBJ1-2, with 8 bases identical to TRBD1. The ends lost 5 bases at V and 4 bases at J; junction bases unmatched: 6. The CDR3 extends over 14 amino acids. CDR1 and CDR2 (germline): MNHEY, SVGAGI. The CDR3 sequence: CASSDPGTGYGYTF. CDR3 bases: TGTGCCAGCAGTGACCCAGGGACAGGCTATGGCTACACCTTC.

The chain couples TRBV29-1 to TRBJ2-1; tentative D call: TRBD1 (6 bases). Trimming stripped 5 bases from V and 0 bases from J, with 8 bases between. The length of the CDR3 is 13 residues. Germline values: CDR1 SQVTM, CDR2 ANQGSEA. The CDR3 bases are TGCAGCGTTAACAGGGTCTCCTACAATGAGCAGTTCTTC. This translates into CSVNRVSYNEQFF.

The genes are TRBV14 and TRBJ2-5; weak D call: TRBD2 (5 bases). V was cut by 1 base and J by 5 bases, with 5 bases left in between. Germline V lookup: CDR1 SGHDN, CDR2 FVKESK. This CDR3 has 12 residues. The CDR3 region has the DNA TGTGCCAGCAGCCAAGGAGGGGAGACCCAGTACTTC. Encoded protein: CASSQGGETQYF.

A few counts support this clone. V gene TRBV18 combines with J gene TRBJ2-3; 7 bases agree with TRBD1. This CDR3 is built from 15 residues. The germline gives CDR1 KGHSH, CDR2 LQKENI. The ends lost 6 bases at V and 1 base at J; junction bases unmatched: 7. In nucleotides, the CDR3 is TGTGCCAGCTCCCGCGGACAGGCTGGCACAGATACGCAGTATTTT. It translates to CASSRGQAGTDTQYF.

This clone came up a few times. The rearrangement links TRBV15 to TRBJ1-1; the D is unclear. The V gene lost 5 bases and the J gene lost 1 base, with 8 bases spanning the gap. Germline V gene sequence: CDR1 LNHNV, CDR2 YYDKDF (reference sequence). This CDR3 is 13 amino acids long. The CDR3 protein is CATSVQENTEAFF. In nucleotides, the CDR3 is TGTGCCACCAGCGTCCAGGAGAACACTGAAGCTTTCTTT.

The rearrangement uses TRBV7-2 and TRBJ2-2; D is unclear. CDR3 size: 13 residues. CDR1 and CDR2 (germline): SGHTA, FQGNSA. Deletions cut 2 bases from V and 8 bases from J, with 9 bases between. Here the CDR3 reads CASSLPGRGELFF. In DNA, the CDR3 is TGTGCCAGCAGCTTACCAGGAAGAGGGGAGCTGTTTTTT.

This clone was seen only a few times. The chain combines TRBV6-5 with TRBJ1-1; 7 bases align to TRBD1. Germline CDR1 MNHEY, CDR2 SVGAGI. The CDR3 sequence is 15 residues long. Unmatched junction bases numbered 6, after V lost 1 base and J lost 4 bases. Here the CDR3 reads CASSYWGKGATEAFF. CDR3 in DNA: TGTGCCAGCAGTTACTGGGGGAAGGGGGCCACTGAAGCTTTCTTT.

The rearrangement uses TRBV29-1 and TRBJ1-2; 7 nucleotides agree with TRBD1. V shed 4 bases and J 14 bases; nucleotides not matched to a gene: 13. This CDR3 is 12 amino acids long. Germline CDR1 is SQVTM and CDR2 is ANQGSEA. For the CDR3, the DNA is TGCAGCGTTGTACGGCAGGGGGTCCTTACTACCTTC. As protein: CSVVRQGVLTTF.

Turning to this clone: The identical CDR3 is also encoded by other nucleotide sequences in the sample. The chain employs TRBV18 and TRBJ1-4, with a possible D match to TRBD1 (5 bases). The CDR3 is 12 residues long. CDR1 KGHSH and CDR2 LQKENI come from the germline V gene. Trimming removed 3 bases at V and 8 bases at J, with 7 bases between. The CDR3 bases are TGTGCCAGCTCACCGGGGCGCGAAAAACTGTTTTTT. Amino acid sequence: CASSPGREKLFF.

CDR3 sequence reads: CASSPSANSPLHF. The CDR3 bases are TGTGCCAGCAGCCCCTCGGCTAATTCACCCCTCCACTTT. This sequence joins TRBV7-9 and TRBJ1-6; D unresolved. V was shortened by 5 bases and J by 6 bases, with 8 bases between the two germline ends. CDR3 length: 13 amino acids. Germline V lookup: CDR1 SEHNR, CDR2 FQNEAQ (reference sequence).

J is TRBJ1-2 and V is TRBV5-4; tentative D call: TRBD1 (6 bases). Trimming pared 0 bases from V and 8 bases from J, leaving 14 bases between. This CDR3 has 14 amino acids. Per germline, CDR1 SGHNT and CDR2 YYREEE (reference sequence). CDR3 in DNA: TGTGCCAGCAGCTTGGAACAGGGTCTAGGCGGCTACACCTTC. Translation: CASSLEQGLGGYTF.

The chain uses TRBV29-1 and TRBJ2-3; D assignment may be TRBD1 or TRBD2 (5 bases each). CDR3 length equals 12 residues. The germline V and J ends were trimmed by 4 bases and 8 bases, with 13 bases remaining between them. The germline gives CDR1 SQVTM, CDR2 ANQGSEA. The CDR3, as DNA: TGCAGCGTTGGATTCTGGGACGGTACGCAGTATTTT. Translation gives CSVGFWDGTQYF.

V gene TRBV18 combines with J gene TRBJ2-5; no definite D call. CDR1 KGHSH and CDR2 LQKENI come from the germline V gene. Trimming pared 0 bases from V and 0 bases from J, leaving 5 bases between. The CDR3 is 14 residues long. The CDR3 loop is CASSPPGYQETQYF. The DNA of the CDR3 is TGTGCCAGCTCACCACCGGGGTACCAAGAGACCCAGTACTTC.

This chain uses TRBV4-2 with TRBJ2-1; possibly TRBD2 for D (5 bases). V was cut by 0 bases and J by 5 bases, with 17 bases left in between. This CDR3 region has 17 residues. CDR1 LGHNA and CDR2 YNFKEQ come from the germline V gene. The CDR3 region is CASSQDGSATTNNEQFF. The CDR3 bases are TGTGCCAGCAGCCAAGATGGGTCGGCGACTACCAACAATGAGCAGTTCTTC.

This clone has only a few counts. The CDR3 here is CASSLYSPPGQHDEQYF. CDR3 in DNA: TGTGCCAGCAGCTTGTACAGTCCACCGGGACAGCACGACGAGCAGTACTTC. V usage is TRBV5-8 and J usage is TRBJ2-7, with TRBD1 matching 7 bases. CDR3 length: 17 residues. Per the germline V gene, CDR1 is SGHTS and CDR2 is YDEGEE. V lost 1 base, J lost 5 bases, and 15 bases stayed unmatched.

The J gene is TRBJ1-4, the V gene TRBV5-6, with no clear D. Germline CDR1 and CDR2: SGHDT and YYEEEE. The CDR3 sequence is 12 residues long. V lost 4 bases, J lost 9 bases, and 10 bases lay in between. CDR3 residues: CASSRTGKKLFF. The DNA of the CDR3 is TGTGCCAGCAGCCGAACGGGGAAAAAACTGTTTTTT. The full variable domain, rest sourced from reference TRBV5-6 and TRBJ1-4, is DAGVTQSPTHLIKTRGQQVTLRCSPKSGHDTVSWYQQALGQGPQFIFQYYEEEERQRGNFPDRFSGHQFPNYSSELNVNALLLGDSALYLCASSRTGKKLFFGSGTQLSVL.

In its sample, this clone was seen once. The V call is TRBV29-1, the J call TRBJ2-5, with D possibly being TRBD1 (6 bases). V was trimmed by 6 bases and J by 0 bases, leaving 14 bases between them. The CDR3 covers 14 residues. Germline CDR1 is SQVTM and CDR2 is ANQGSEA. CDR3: CSVQRDTDQETQYF. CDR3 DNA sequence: TGCAGCGTCCAACGGGACACCGACCAAGAGACCCAGTACTTC. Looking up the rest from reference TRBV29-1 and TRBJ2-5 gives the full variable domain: SAVISQKPSRDICQRGTSLTIQCQVDSQVTMMFWYRQQPGQSLTLIATANQGSEATYESGFVIDKFPISRPNLTFSTLTVSNMSPEDSSIYLCSVQRDTDQETQYFGPGTRLLVL.

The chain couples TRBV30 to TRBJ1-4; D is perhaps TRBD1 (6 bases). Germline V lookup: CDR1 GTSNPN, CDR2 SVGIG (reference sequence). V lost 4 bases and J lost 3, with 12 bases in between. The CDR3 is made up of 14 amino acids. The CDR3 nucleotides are TGTGCCTGGAAAGGGGGGCAGCCTAATGAAAAACTGTTTTTT. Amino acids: CAWKGGQPNEKLFF.

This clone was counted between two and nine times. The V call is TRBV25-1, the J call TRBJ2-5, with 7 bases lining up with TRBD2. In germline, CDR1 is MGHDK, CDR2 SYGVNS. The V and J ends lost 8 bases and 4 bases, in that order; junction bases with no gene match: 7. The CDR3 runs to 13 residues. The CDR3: CASGGVLPETQYF. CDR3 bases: TGTGCCAGCGGGGGGGTTCTCCCAGAGACCCAGTACTTC.

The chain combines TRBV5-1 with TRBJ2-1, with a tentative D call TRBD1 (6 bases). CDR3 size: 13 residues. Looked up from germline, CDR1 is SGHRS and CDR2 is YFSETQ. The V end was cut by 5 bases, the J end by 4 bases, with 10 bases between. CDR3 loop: CASRGAVYNEQFF. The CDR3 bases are TGCGCCAGCAGGGGGGCGGTGTACAATGAGCAGTTCTTC. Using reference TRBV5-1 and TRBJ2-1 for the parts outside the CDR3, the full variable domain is KAGVTQTPRYLIKTRGQQVTLSCSPISGHRSVSWYQQTPGQGLQFLFEYFSETQRNKGNFPGRFSGRQFSNSRSEMNVSTLELGDSALYLCASRGAVYNEQFFGPGTRLTVL.

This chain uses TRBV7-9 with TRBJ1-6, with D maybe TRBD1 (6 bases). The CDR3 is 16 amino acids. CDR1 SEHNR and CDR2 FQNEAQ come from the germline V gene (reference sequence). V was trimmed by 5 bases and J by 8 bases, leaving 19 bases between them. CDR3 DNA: TGTGCCAGCAGCCCCCGTAGTCCAGGGGAGGATTCACCCCTCCACTTT. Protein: CASSPRSPGEDSPLHF.

Here the CDR3 reads CASSPGHSNQPQHF. DNA of the CDR3: TGCGCCAGCAGCCCGGGACACTCCAATCAGCCCCAGCATTTT. This chain uses TRBV4-1 with TRBJ1-5, with D possibly being TRBD1 (6 bases). Germline values: CDR1 MGHRA, CDR2 YSYEKL. V was clipped by 4 bases and J by 3 bases, with 10 bases between them. The CDR3 covers 14 residues.

CDR3 coding DNA: TGTGCCAGCAGCCAACGGGCAGGGGTGGACACTAATGAAAAACTGTTTTTT. Translated, it gives CASSQRAGVDTNEKLFF. The chain uses TRBV7-6 and TRBJ1-4, with D tentatively TRBD1 (6 bases). V lost 5 bases and J 2 bases, leaving 18 bases between the germline ends. The CDR3 consists of 17 residues. From germline, CDR1 is SGHVS and CDR2 FNYEAQ.

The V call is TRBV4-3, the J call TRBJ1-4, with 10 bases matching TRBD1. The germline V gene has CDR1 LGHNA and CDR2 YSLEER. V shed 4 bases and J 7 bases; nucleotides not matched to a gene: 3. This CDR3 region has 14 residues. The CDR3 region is CASSLGTGVEKLFF. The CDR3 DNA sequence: TGCGCCAGCAGCCTGGGGACAGGGGTTGAAAAACTGTTTTTT.

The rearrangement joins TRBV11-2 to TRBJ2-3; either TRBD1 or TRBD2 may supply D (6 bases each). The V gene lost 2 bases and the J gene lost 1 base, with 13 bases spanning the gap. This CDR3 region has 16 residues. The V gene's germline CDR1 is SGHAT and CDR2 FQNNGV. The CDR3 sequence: CASSLRGRGGTDTQYF. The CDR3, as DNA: TGTGCCAGCAGCTTACGGGGGCGGGGTGGCACAGATACGCAGTATTTT.

In nucleotides, the CDR3 is TGTGCCAGCCTACCAGCCGGACTGTTAACCTACGAGCAGTACTTC. It is translated as CASLPAGLLTYEQYF. The rearrangement joins TRBV28 to TRBJ2-7, with a tentative D call TRBD2 (5 bases). Trimming removed 8 bases at V and 2 bases at J, with 19 bases between. Germline CDR1 and CDR2: MDHEN and SYDVKM. The CDR3 totals 15 residues.

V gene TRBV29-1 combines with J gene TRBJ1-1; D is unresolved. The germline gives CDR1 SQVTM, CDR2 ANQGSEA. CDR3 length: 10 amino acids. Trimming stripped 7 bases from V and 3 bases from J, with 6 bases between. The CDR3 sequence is CSGVYTEAFF. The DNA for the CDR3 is TGCAGCGGGGTTTACACTGAAGCTTTCTTT. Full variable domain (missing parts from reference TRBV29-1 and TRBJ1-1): SAVISQKPSRDICQRGTSLTIQCQVDSQVTMMFWYRQQPGQSLTLIATANQGSEATYESGFVIDKFPISRPNLTFSTLTVSNMSPEDSSIYLCSGVYTEAFFGQGTRLTVV.

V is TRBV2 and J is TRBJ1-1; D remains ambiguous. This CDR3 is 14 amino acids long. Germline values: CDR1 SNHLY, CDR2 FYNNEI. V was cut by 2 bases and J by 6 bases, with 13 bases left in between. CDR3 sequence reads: CASSETISLAEAFF. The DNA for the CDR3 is TGTGCCAGCAGTGAAACTATTTCCTTGGCTGAAGCTTTCTTT.

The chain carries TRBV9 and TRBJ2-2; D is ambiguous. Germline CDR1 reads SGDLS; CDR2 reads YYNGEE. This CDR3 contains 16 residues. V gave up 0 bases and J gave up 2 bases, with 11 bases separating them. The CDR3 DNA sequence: TGTGCCAGCAGCGTAGGAGAGGCGTTAAACACCGGGGAGCTGTTTTTT. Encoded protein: CASSVGEALNTGELFF.

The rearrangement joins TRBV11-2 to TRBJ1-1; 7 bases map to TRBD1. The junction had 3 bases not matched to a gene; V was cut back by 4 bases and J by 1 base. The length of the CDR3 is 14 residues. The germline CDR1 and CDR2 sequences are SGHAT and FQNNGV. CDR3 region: CASSSGGRNTEAFF. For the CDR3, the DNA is TGTGCCAGCAGCTCAGGGGGAAGGAACACTGAAGCTTTCTTT.

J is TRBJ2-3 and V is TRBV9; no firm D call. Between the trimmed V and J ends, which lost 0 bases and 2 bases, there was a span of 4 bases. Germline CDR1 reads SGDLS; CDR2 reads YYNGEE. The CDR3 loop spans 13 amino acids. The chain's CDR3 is CASSVELTDTQYF. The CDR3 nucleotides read TGTGCCAGCAGCGTAGAGCTCACAGATACGCAGTATTTT.